Following are 9 T cell receptor beta chains from one sample sequenced in a study of blood T cells in healthy people across ages. With a J-beta primer mix and a sample-barcoded 5' primer, a second PCR ran about 7 to 11 cycles. TCRdb re-called the 5' RACE reads with MiXCR, one entry per CDR3 protein. There are around 1.5 million distinct CDR3 sequences in the sample; approximately 63% occur only once, and approximately 7% lies in the top ten. The source material was blood. These receptors all come from a man aged 18 to 30 in good health.

This clonotype showed up just a few times. The CDR3 loop reads CASSPRSDTQYF. The DNA for the CDR3 is TGTGCCAGCAGCCCTCGGTCGGATACGCAGTATTTT. The chain is built from TRBV4-2 and TRBJ2-3, with D hard to call. The CDR3 is 12 residues long. Germline V gene data show CDR1 as LGHNA and CDR2 as YNFKEQ. V lost 4 bases, J lost 6 bases, and 8 bases lay in between.

The chain carries TRBV7-2 and TRBJ2-1, with 7 bases aligning to TRBD2. Germline assignment: CDR1 SGHTA and CDR2 FQGNSA. Trimming cost V 3 bases and J 4 bases; bases outside gene matches: 6. This CDR3 has 15 residues. CDR3 loop: CASSFTASGYNEQFF. The CDR3 nucleotides are TGTGCCAGCAGCTTTACGGCTAGCGGTTACAATGAGCAGTTCTTC.

The chain recombines TRBV11-2 with TRBJ1-1, with TRBD1 as a possible D gene (6 bases). V lost 5 bases, J lost 6 bases, and 19 bases lay in between. The CDR3 loop spans 15 amino acids. Germline V gene data show CDR1 as SGHAT and CDR2 as FQNNGV. The CDR3 bases are TGTGCCAGCAGCGGTAGGGGTACAGGGTACGCTGAAGCTTTCTTT. Its protein is CASSGRGTGYAEAFF.

This clonotype has a handful of counts. The J gene is TRBJ1-2, the V gene TRBV10-3; TRBD1 aligns across 9 bases. This CDR3 comprises 17 residues. Trimming cost V 3 bases and J 3 bases; bases outside gene matches: 11. CDR1 and CDR2 from the germline V gene are ENHRY and SYGVKD. CDR3 sequence reads: CAISDSPGTGIDYGYTF. CDR3 nucleotides: TGTGCCATCAGTGACTCCCCCGGGACAGGGATTGACTATGGCTACACCTTC.

This clonotype was observed a few times. The chain couples TRBV20-1 to TRBJ2-4, with a weak D call TRBD1 (5 bases). Between the trimmed V and J ends, which lost 6 bases and 4 bases, there was a span of 13 bases. This CDR3 spans 13 amino acids. Germline V gene lookup returns CDR1 DFQATT and CDR2 SNEGSKA (reference sequence). CDR3 residues: CSAWTDTKNIQYF. The CDR3 DNA follows: TGCAGTGCGTGGACGGACACGAAAAACATTCAGTACTTC.

This clonotype was found many times. The chain recombines TRBV20-1 with TRBJ2-7; D is unresolved. CDR1 is DFQATT and CDR2 is SNEGSKA in the germline V gene (reference sequence). Trimming removed 0 bases from V and 2 bases from J, with 11 bases in between. The CDR3 covers 14 residues. CDR3 in DNA: TGCAGTGCTAGAGACCCCCCCGCGCCCTACGAGCAGTACTTC. This gives the protein CSARDPPAPYEQYF.

The CDR3 nucleotides are TGTGCCAGCAGTTTTAAGGGATTGAGAACATCTGAAGCTTTCTTT. Translating it yields CASSFKGLRTSEAFF. This chain joins TRBV12-3 or TRBV12-4 and TRBJ1-1; D call uncertain. The V end lost 3 bases, the J end lost 6 bases, and 17 bases lay between the germline ends. This CDR3 is 15 amino acids long.

This chain joins TRBV10-2 and TRBJ2-3; 7 bases match TRBD2. Losses at the gene ends were 0 bases for V and 2 bases for J; bases not matched to a gene: 8. Germline V gene lookup returns CDR1 WSHSY and CDR2 SAAADI. This CDR3 region has 17 residues. The CDR3 protein is CASSESISGPHTDTQYF. The CDR3 DNA reads TGCGCCAGCAGTGAGTCGATTAGCGGGCCTCACACAGATACGCAGTATTTT.

A few counts support this clonotype. V and J are TRBV7-9 and TRBJ2-2; D unresolved. The CDR3 is 13 residues long. The V end lost 9 bases, the J end lost 1 base, and 9 bases lay between the germline ends. CDR1 and CDR2 from the germline V gene are SEHNR and FQNEAQ (reference sequence). The CDR3 loop is CARGRENTGELFF. For the CDR3, the DNA is TGTGCCAGGGGCCGAGAGAACACCGGGGAGCTGTTTTTT.